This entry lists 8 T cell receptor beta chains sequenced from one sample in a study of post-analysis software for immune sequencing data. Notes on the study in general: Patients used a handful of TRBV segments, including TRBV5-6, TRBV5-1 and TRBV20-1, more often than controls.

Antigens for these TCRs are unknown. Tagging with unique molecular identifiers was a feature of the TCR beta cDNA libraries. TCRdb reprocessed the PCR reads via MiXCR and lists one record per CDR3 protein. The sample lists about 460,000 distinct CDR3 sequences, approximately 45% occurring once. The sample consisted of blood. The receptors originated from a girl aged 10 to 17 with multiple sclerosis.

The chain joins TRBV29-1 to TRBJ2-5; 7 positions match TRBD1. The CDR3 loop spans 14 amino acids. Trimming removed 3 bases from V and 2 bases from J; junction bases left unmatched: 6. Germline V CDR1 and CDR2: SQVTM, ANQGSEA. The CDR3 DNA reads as TGCAGCGTTGACCCCCCAGGGGGACAAGAGACCCAGTACTTC. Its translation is CSVDPPGGQETQYF.

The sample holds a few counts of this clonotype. CDR3 loop: CSAGGSLAGNNYEQYF. The CDR3 DNA is TGCAGTGCTGGGGGGAGTCTAGCGGGAAACAACTACGAGCAGTACTTC. J is TRBJ2-4 and V is TRBV20-1, with TRBD2 identical over 9 bases. TRBJ2-7 explains the end of the DNA better; the J call may be wrong. CDR1 DFQATT and CDR2 SNEGSKA come from the germline V gene (reference sequence). The CDR3 sequence is 16 residues long.

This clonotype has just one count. The CDR3 loop reads CASFRQGETQYF. The CDR3 coding sequence is TGTGCCAGCTTCCGGCAGGGGGAGACCCAGTACTTC. V is TRBV7-2 and J is TRBJ2-5, with D possibly TRBD1 on 6 matching bases. Trimming removed 8 bases from V and 5 bases from J, with 12 bases in between. Germline V lookup: CDR1 SGHTA, CDR2 FQGNSA. The length of the CDR3 is 12 residues. Based on the CDR3 plus reference TRBV7-2 and TRBJ2-5, the full variable domain is GAGVSQSPSNKVTEKGKDVELRCDPISGHTALYWYRQSLGQGLEFLIYFQGNSAPDKSGLPSDRFSAERTGGSVSTLTIQRTQQEDSAVYLCASFRQGETQYFGPGTRLLVL.

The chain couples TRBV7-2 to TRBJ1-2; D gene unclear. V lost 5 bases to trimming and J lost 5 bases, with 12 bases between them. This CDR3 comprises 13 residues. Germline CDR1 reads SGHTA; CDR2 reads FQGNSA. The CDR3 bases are TGTGCCAGCAGCCCCCTCCTGGGTTATGGCTACACCTTC. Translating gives CASSPLLGYGYTF.

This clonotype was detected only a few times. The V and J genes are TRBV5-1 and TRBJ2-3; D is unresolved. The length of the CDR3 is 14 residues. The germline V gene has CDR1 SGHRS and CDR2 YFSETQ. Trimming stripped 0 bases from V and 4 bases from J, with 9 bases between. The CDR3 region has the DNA TGCGCCAGCAGCTTGGCCGTGGGCCCAGATACGCAGTATTTT. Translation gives CASSLAVGPDTQYF.

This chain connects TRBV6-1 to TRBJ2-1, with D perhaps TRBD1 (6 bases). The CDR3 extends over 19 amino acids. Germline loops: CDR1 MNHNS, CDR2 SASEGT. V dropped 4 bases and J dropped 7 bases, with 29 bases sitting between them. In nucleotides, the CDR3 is TGTGCCAGCAGTGTACGACCGTCAAGCAGGGGTCCCTGGGGGAATGAGCAGTTCTTC. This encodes CASSVRPSSRGPWGNEQFF.

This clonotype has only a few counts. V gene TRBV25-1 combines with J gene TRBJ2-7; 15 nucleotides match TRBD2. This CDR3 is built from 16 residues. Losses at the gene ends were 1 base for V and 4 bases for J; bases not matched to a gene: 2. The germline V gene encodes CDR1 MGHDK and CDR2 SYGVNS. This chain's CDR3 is CASSESGLAGGYEQYF. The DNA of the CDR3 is TGTGCCAGCAGTGAATCAGGACTAGCGGGAGGGTACGAGCAGTACTTC.

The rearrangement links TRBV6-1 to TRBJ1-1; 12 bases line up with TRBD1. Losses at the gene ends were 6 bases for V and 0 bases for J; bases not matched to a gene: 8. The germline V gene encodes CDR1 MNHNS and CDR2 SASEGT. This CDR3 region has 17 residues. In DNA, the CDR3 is TGTGCCAGCAGAAAGGGGACAGGGGGCGGCCTGAACACTGAAGCTTTCTTT. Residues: CASRKGTGGGLNTEAFF.